A single sample is the source of the 20 T cell receptor beta chains below, sequenced in a study of Ad26.COV2.S vaccination and SARS-CoV-2 variants. Described treatment: some 19 received Ad26.COV2.S at low or high dose, single or two shots; several received placebo; per-sample allocation not given. Following the first vaccine or placebo injection, samples were taken on day 63. Generated by immunoSEQ multiplex PCR, the TCRdb table keeps only in-frame clones and is missing some. The sample has approximately 450,000 clones; 90% are singletons. Sequenced here: peripheral blood, sampled in a trial of Ad26.COV2.S vaccine versus placebo. Source of these receptors: a person between 18 and 60 years old who received the Ad26.COV2.S COVID-19 vaccine or a placebo.

This chain joins TRBV21-1 and TRBJ2-4; TRBD1 was called by the table and not checked on the DNA. TRBV21-1 is classified as a pseudogene. The CDR3 is 20 amino acids. CDR3 bases: TGTGCCAGCAGCAAAGCGCACGGACAGGGCCGCCTCTTAGCCAAAAACATTCAGTACTTC. Its protein product is CASSKAHGQGRLLAKNIQYF.

The V call is TRBV5-1, the J call TRBJ1-6; no definite D call. CDR3 length equals 16 residues. Germline V gene data show CDR1 as SGHRS and CDR2 as YFSETQ. V was pared by 0 bases and J by 5 bases, with 12 bases between. The CDR3: CASSLVRAGDNSPLHF. CDR3 coding DNA: TGCGCCAGCAGCTTGGTTCGAGCTGGGGATAATTCACCCCTCCACTTT.

V is TRBV7-8 and J is TRBJ1-1, with no clear D. V lost 1 base and J lost 0, with 15 bases in between. CDR3 length equals 17 residues. Germline V lookup: CDR1 SGHVS, CDR2 FQNEAQ. CDR3 region: CASSLDPGPAMNTEAFF. CDR3 nucleotide sequence: TGTGCCAGCAGCTTAGATCCAGGTCCCGCAATGAACACTGAAGCTTTCTTT.

Here the CDR3 reads CATSDPGQGYTF. For the CDR3, the DNA is TGTGCCACCAGTGACCCGGGACAGGGGTACACCTTC. The V and J genes are TRBV24-1 and TRBJ1-2; 10 positions match TRBD1. The trim removed 4 bases at V and 11 bases at J, leaving 3 bases unmatched. Germline V gene data show CDR1 as KGHDR and CDR2 as SFDVKD. The CDR3 totals 12 residues.

V usage is TRBV19 and J usage is TRBJ2-3; no reliable D call. Germline values: CDR1 LNHDA, CDR2 SQIVND (reference sequence). Trimming pared 10 bases from V and 2 bases from J, leaving 16 bases between. The length of the CDR3 is 14 residues. The CDR3, as DNA: TGTGCCACTCAGGAAGGCAGGTACACAGATACGCAGTATTTT. It codes for CATQEGRYTDTQYF.

The rearrangement uses TRBV19 and TRBJ1-3; 7 bases match TRBD1. V shed 5 bases and J 7 bases; nucleotides not matched to a gene: 11. CDR1 LNHDA and CDR2 SQIVND come from the germline V gene (reference sequence). The CDR3 runs 15 residues. CDR3 amino acids: CASSRDRVRVNTIYF. The CDR3 DNA is TGTGCCAGTAGTCGCGACAGGGTAAGAGTCAACACCATATATTTT. The whole variable domain, remainder taken from reference TRBV19 and TRBJ1-3, is DGGITQSPKYLFRKEGQNVTLSCEQNLNHDAMYWYRQDPGQGLRLIYYSQIVNDFQKGDIAEGYSVSREKKESFPLTVTSAQKNPTAFYLCASSRDRVRVNTIYFGEGSWLTVV.

This chain joins TRBV24-1 and TRBJ1-5; no clear D. The CDR3 length is 14 residues. Germline loops: CDR1 KGHDR, CDR2 SFDVKD. The germline V and J ends were trimmed by 3 bases and 6 bases, with 11 bases remaining between them. CDR3 sequence (DNA): TGTGCCACCAGTGATCCCTCGGGCCCTCAGCCCCAGCATTTT. It translates to CATSDPSGPQPQHF.

This sequence joins TRBV10-3 and TRBJ2-2; TRBD2 matches at 8 bases. The CDR3 consists of 16 residues. V lost 0 bases and J lost 0; bases outside the gene matches: 0. CDR1 and CDR2 from the germline V gene are ENHRY and SYGVKD. The CDR3 bases are TGTGCCATCAGTGAGTCTAGCGGGGCGAACACCGGGGAGCTGTTTTTT. Translating gives CAISESSGANTGELFF.

This chain connects TRBV7-9 to TRBJ1-2; maybe TRBD1 (6 bases). With 5 bases removed from V and 0 bases from J, the gap between germline ends came to 13 bases. This CDR3 contains 15 residues. Germline V CDR1 and CDR2: SEHNR, FQNEAQ (reference sequence). This CDR3 reads CASSGGTLSNYGYTF. CDR3 DNA sequence: TGTGCCAGCAGCGGCGGGACATTGTCTAACTATGGCTACACCTTC.

The gene calls are TRBV30 and TRBJ2-1, with D possibly TRBD1 on 7 matching bases. This CDR3 has 15 residues. Germline CDR1 GTSNPN, CDR2 SVGIG (reference sequence). V lost 0 bases, J lost 9 bases, and 18 bases lay in between. The CDR3 spells CAWSVGVSQGGEQFF. CDR3 in DNA: TGTGCCTGGAGTGTAGGGGTTAGCCAGGGGGGTGAGCAGTTCTTC.

J is TRBJ1-4 and V is TRBV3-1 (or the pseudogene TRBV3-2), with D perhaps TRBD1 (6 bases). Trimming stripped 3 bases from V and 8 bases from J, with 16 bases between. The germline CDR1 and CDR2 sequences are LGHDT and YNNKEL (reference sequence). The CDR3 has 15 residues. The CDR3 nucleotides are TGTGCCAGCAGCCACTCCGGGACCCAGGGGGAAAAACTGTTTTTT. This gives the protein CASSHSGTQGEKLFF.

The chain is built from TRBV11-2 and TRBJ2-3, with TRBD1 matching over 11 bases. The CDR3 length is 17 residues. Germline values: CDR1 SGHAT, CDR2 FQNNGV. The V gene end was trimmed by 0 bases and the J gene end by 4 bases; junction bases not matched to a gene: 6. The CDR3 is CASSLDFRGQGADTQYF. CDR3 DNA: TGTGCCAGCAGCTTAGATTTTCGGGGACAGGGGGCAGATACGCAGTATTTT.

V gene TRBV14 combines with J gene TRBJ2-1; 9 nucleotides agree with TRBD1. This CDR3 region has 16 residues. Losses at the gene ends were 4 bases for V and 2 bases for J; bases not matched to a gene: 6. Germline V gene data show CDR1 as SGHDN and CDR2 as FVKESK. The CDR3 DNA reads as TGTGCCAGCAGCCCTTGGGACAGGGCCACCTACAATGAGCAGTTCTTC. Its translation is CASSPWDRATYNEQFF. Combining the CDR3 with reference TRBV14 and TRBJ2-1 gives the whole variable domain EAGVTQFPSHSVIEKGQTVTLRCDPISGHDNLYWYRRVMGKEIKFLLHFVKESKQDESGMPNNRFLAERTGGTYSTLKVQPAELEDSGVYFCASSPWDRATYNEQFFGPGTRLTVL.

The V gene is TRBV2, the J gene TRBJ2-4, with D possibly being TRBD1 (5 bases). Germline CDR1 is SNHLY and CDR2 is FYNNEI. The V end lost 8 bases, the J end lost 0 bases, and 11 bases lay between the germline ends. This CDR3 is built from 14 residues. CDR3 in amino acids: CASYRTLAKNIQYF. CDR3 nucleotide sequence: TGTGCCAGCTACAGGACACTAGCCAAAAACATTCAGTACTTC.

The chain combines TRBV6-5 with TRBJ2-7, with D perhaps TRBD1 (5 bases). V shed 8 bases and J shed 1 base, with 12 bases lying between them. This CDR3 contains 13 residues. The germline gives CDR1 MNHEY, CDR2 SVGAGI. The CDR3 nucleotides are TGTGCCAGCCTACAGGACCAATCCTACGAGCAGTACTTC. It codes for CASLQDQSYEQYF.

The genes are TRBV11-2 and TRBJ1-1; D not certain. The CDR3 has 12 residues. CDR1 is SGHAT, CDR2 FQNNGV, per germline. Trimming stripped 5 bases from V and 5 bases from J, with 9 bases between. The CDR3 nucleotides are TGTGCCAGCAGCCCCATAGGGACTGAAGCTTTCTTT. This sequence encodes CASSPIGTEAFF.

V usage is TRBV2 and J usage is TRBJ1-1; a weak D match, TRBD1 (5 bases). The CDR3 runs to 14 residues. Germline V gene sequence: CDR1 SNHLY, CDR2 FYNNEI. The ends were cut back, 11 bases at V and 1 base at J, with 17 bases in the middle. CDR3 sequence reads: CALEGATRNTEAFF. CDR3 coding DNA: TGTGCCCTTGAAGGGGCCACAAGGAACACTGAAGCTTTCTTT.

The genes are TRBV14 and TRBJ1-1; 11 positions match TRBD1. The CDR3 contains 16 residues. J was trimmed by 7 bases and V by 1 base; bases with no gene match: 8. The germline V gene encodes CDR1 SGHDN and CDR2 FVKESK. The CDR3 nucleotides are TGTGCCAGCAGCCAAGTTGGGACAGGGGGTTTTGGTGAAGCTTTCTTT. It encodes CASSQVGTGGFGEAFF.

Points on this clone: The same CDR3 is also encoded by other DNA sequences in this sample. This chain links TRBV30 with TRBJ2-1; no definite D call. The CDR3 length is 11 residues. The germline CDR1 and CDR2 sequences are GTSNPN and SVGIG (reference sequence). Trimming shortened V by 0 bases and J by 7 bases, and 4 bases separated the two germline ends. The CDR3 protein is CAWSVLNEQFF. The CDR3, as DNA: TGTGCCTGGAGTGTACTAAATGAGCAGTTCTTC. The variable domain in full, with the rest retrieved from reference TRBV30 and TRBJ2-1, is SQTIHQWPATLVQPVGSPLSLECTVEGTSNPNLYWYRQAAGRGLQLLFYSVGIGQISSEVPQNLSASRPQDRQFILSSKKLLLSDSGFYLCAWSVLNEQFFGPGTRLTVL.

The chain is built from TRBV5-1 and TRBJ1-5; D is unresolved. Trimming cost V 3 bases and J 3 bases, with 13 bases left between them. This CDR3 has 15 residues. Germline V gene lookup returns CDR1 SGHRS and CDR2 YFSETQ. The CDR3 sequence: CASSSSGGVNQPQHF. The CDR3 coding sequence is TGCGCCAGCAGCTCCTCCGGCGGGGTCAATCAGCCCCAGCATTTT.